This T cell receptor (beta chain) is drawn from a study of blood T cell repertoires in COVID-19. Ten or more counts support this clone. Those who participated ranged in age from about 18 to 89 years and resided in about two dozen US areas. The CDR3 is 15 residues long. V trimming: 3 bases; J trimming: 6 bases; junction bases outside the gene matches: 6. From germline, CDR1 is SNHLY and CDR2 FYNNEI. The data were produced by immunoSEQ multiplex PCR, yet TCRdb's version contains in-frame clones alone and is incomplete. The profile shows 180,000 or so clones, more than 65% of them singletons. Sequences were obtained from PBMCs or T cells enriched from blood (not recorded which). The chain joins TRBV2 to TRBJ2-2, with 8 bases matching TRBD1. This sequence originates from a man aged 35-49 years who had recovered from COVID-19. Here the CDR3 reads CASSDLVQGAGELFF. CDR3 coding DNA: TGTGCCAGCAGTGATCTCGTACAGGGGGCCGGGGAGCTGTTTTTT.